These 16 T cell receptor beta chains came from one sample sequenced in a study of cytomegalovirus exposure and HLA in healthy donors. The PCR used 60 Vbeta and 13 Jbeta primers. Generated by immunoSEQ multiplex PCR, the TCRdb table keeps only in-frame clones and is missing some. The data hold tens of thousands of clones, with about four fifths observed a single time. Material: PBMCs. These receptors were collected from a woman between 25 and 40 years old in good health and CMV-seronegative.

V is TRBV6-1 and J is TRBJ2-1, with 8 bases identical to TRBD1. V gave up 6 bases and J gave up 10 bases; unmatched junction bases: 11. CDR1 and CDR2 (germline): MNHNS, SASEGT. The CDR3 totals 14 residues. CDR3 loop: CASRMDRVLGEQFF. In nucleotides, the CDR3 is TGTGCCAGCAGAATGGACAGGGTGTTGGGGGAGCAGTTCTTC.

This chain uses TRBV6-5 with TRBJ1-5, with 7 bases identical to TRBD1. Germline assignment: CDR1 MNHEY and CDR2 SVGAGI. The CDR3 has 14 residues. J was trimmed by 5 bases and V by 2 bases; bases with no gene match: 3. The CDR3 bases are TGTGCCAGCAGTTACAGGGACAGACATCAGCCCCAGCATTTT. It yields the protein CASSYRDRHQPQHF.

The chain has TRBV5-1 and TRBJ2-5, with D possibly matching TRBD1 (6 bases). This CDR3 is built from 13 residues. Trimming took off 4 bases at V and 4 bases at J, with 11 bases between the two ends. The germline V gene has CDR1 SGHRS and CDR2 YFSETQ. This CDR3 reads CASSVQGAETQYF. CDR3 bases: TGCGCCAGCAGCGTACAGGGTGCAGAGACCCAGTACTTC.

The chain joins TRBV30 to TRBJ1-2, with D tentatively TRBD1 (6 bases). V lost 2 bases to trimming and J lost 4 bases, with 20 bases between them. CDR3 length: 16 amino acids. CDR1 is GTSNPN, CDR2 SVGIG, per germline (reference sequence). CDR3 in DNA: TGTGCCTGGAGTACCAGGACCGGGACCAGGGGCTATGGCTACACCTTC. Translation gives CAWSTRTGTRGYGYTF. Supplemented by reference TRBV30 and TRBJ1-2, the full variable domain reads SQTIHQWPATLVQPVGSPLSLECTVEGTSNPNLYWYRQAAGRGLQLLFYSVGIGQISSEVPQNLSASRPQDRQFILSSKKLLLSDSGFYLCAWSTRTGTRGYGYTFGSGTRLTVV.

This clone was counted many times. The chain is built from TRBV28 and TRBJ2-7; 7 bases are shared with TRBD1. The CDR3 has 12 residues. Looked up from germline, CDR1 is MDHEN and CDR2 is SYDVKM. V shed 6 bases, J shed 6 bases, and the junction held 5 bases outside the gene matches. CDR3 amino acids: CASSLDRAEQYF. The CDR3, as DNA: TGTGCCAGCAGCCTAGACAGGGCCGAGCAGTACTTC. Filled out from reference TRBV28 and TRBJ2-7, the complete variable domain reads DVKVTQSSRYLVKRTGEKVFLECVQDMDHENMFWYRQDPGLGLRLIYFSYDVKMKEKGDIPEGYSVSREKKERFSLILESASTNQTSMYLCASSLDRAEQYFGPGTRLTVT.

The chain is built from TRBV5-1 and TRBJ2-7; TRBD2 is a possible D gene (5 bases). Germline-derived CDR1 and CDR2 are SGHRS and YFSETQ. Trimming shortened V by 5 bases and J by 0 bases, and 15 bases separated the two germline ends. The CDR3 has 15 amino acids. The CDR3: CASSRSGLGSYEQYF. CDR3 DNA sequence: TGCGCCAGCAGTCGATCGGGATTGGGCTCCTACGAGCAGTACTTC.

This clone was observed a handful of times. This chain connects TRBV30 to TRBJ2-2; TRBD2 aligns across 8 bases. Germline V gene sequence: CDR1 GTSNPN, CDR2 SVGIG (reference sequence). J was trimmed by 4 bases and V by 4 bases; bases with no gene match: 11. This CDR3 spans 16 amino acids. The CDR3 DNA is TGTGCCTGGACCCACGGGGGGCTAGCGGGCACCGGGGAGCTGTTTTTT. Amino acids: CAWTHGGLAGTGELFF.

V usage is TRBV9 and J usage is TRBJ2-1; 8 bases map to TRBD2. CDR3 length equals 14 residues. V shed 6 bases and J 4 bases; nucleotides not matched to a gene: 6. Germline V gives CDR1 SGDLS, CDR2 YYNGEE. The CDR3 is CASTPSGRYNEQFF. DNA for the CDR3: TGTGCCAGCACCCCTAGCGGGCGTTACAATGAGCAGTTCTTC.

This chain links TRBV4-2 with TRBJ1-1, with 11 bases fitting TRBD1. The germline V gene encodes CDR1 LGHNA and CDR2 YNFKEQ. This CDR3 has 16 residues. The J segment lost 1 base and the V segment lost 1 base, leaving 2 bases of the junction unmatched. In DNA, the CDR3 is TGTGCCAGCAGCCAAGTGGGGACAGGGGGGAACACTGAAGCTTTCTTT. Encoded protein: CASSQVGTGGNTEAFF.

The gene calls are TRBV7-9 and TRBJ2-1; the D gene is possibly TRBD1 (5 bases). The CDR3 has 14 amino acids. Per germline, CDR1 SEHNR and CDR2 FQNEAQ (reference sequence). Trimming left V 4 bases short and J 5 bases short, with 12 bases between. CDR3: CASSSDRKHNEQFF. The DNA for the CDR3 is TGTGCCAGCAGCTCCGACAGAAAACACAATGAGCAGTTCTTC.

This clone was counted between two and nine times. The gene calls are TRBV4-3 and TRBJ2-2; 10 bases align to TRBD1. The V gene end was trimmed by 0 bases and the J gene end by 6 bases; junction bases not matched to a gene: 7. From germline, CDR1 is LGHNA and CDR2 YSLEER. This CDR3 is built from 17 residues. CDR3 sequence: CASSQDRDRGWSGELFF. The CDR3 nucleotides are TGCGCCAGCAGCCAAGATAGGGACAGGGGCTGGTCCGGGGAGCTGTTTTTT.

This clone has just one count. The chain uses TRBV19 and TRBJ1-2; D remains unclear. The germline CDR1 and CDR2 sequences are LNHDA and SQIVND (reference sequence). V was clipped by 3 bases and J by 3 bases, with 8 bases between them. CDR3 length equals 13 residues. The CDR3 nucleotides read TGTGCCAGTAGTATTCGAGAGGACTATGGCTACACCTTC. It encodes CASSIREDYGYTF.

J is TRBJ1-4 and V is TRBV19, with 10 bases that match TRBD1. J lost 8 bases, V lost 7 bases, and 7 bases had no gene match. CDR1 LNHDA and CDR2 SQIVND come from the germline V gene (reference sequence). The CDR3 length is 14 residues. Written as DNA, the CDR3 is TGTGCCAGTAATCCGACAGGGGGCCGGGAAAAACTGTTTTTT. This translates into CASNPTGGREKLFF.

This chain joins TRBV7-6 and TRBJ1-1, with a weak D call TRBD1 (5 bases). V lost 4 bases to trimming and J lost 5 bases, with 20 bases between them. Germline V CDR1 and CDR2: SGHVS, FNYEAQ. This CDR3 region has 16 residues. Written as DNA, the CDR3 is TGTGCCAGCAGCTACTTAGTAGGAGGGGAAGGAACTGAAGCTTTCTTT. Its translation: CASSYLVGGEGTEAFF.

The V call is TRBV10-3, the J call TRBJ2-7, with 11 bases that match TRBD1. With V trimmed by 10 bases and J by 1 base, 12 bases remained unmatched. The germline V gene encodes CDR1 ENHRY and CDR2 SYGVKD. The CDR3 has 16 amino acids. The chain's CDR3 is CANPDRGHLLSYEQYF. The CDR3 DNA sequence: TGTGCCAACCCGGACAGGGGGCATCTTCTTTCCTACGAGCAGTACTTC.

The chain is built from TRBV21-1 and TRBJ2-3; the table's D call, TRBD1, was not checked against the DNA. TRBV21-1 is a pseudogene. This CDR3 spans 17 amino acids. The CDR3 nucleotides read TGTGCCAGCAGCAAAGCGCCGACAGGGATGGGCACAGATACGCAGTATTTT. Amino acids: CASSKAPTGMGTDTQYF.